This T cell receptor (beta chain) was identified in a study of cytomegalovirus exposure and HLA in healthy donors. Points from the study as a whole: High specificity and sensitivity for cytomegalovirus status were reported for the classifier. A later analysis found most CMV-associated TCR beta chains apparently HLA-restricted. A later analysis reported that several of the most significant clusters appeared to be linked to common viral pathogens, among them Epstein-Barr virus. Generally TCR sequences proved uncommon, though certain public TCRs appeared in numerous donors.

The V end lost 2 bases, the J end lost 2 bases, and 9 bases lay between the germline ends. The CDR3 sequence is 14 residues long. Germline V gene sequence: CDR1 LNHNV, CDR2 YYDKDF (reference sequence). In the PCR, 60 Vbeta and 13 Jbeta primers were used. The method was immunoSEQ multiplex PCR; TCRdb's version includes in-frame clones alone and lacks a portion of them. Seen here are about 160,000 clones, around 73% observed once, and the top ten hold over 1.1%. A note on this clone: The target antigen is unknown.

Sequencing was performed on PBMCs. The chain joins TRBV15 to TRBJ2-5; tentatively, D is TRBD2 (5 bases). The TCR originated in a male donor in good health and CMV-seronegative. CDR3 sequence (DNA): TGTGCCACCAGCAGAATGGGGAGTCAAGAGACCCAGTACTTC. It encodes CATSRMGSQETQYF. Filled out from reference TRBV15 and TRBJ2-5, the complete variable domain reads DAMVIQNPRYQVTQFGKPVTLSCSQTLNHNVMYWYQQKSSQAPKLLFHYYDKDFNNEADTPDNFQSRRPNTSFCFLDIRSPGLGDTAMYLCATSRMGSQETQYFGPGTRLLVL.